Sequencing of this TCR beta chain was carried out in a study of T-cell reconstitution after alpha-beta-depleted transplantation in children. This CDR3 comprises 15 residues. V dropped 0 bases and J dropped 3 bases, with 9 bases sitting between them. Germline V lookup: CDR1 MGHRA, CDR2 YSYEKL. General study results and limits: At the one-year point after transplant, T-cell counts and TCRbeta diversity were found to come mostly from T cells that had been newly produced.

For this clonotype: No antigen is known for it.

Construction of the TCRbeta library involved unique molecular identifiers. TCRdb reprocessed the PCR reads via MiXCR and lists one record per CDR3 protein. The sample shows around 76,000 distinct CDR3 sequences, roughly 18% of them seen only once. Here the sequenced sample was PBMCs, mostly from graft donor cells, taken 360 days after TCRalphabeta/CD19-depleted stem cell transplant. This receptor was obtained from a male patient aged 2 to 9 who had a stem cell transplant for acute lymphoblastic leukemia, so the T cells may come from the graft donor. The chain employs TRBV4-1 and TRBJ1-5; no clear D. CDR3 amino acids: CASSQDHRSNQPQHF. The CDR3 DNA sequence: TGCGCCAGCAGCCAAGATCACCGTTCCAATCAGCCCCAGCATTTT.